This T cell receptor beta chain is from a study of blood T cell repertoires in COVID-19. Study context: Italy, Spain and the United States were the sources of the convalescent and acute COVID-19 samples. T cells, B-cell-depleted T cells, or PBMCs provided the cDNA or gDNA that served as material.

The CDR3 runs 15 residues. Trimming shortened V by 3 bases and J by 3 bases, and 16 bases separated the two germline ends. In germline, CDR1 is SGHNT, CDR2 YYREEE (reference sequence). Methods used by the authors: Reference gene primer amplification in the assay estimated nucleated cell counts. Method: immunoSEQ multiplex PCR; TCRdb's copy keeps in-frame clones and lacks some. D and trimming were read from the DNA, whereas the V and J calls and clone size are those reported in that table. The table shows more than 200,000 clones, with nearly 90% occurring only once. The sample consisted of peripheral blood. The TCR originated in a woman in her thirties or forties who had recovered from COVID-19. The chain links TRBV5-4 to TRBJ2-7, with a possible D match to TRBD1 (6 bases). In DNA form, the CDR3 reads TGTGCCAGCAGCTCCCCGAGGGGGTCGAGCTACGAGCAGTACTTC. Translated: CASSSPRGSSYEQYF.